A selection of T cell receptor beta chains follows, all from one sample in a study of blood T cell repertoires in COVID-19. Libraries were prepared by immunoSEQ multiplex PCR; TCRdb keeps only in-frame clonotypes and omits some of them. The table has 35,000 to 45,000 clones, around 85% seen once. Sequencing was carried out using peripheral blood. All receptors come from a human donor in a cohort sampled during active COVID-19. The CDR3 runs from the conserved cysteine through the conserved F or W. D genes are given only for firm matches. Some rows have no size entry. The others give once, few or many, or a class for an expanded clone.

cdr3_nt	cdr3_aa	d_call	v_call	j_call	clone_size
TGTGCCAGCATCAACAGGGGAGCCAAAAACATTCAGTACTTC	CASINRGAKNIQYF	TRBD1	TRBV5-6	TRBJ2-4	.
TGTGCCAGCAGCTACCAGGAGGCAGGAATTATCTACACCTTC	CASSYQEAGIIYTF	.	TRBV7-9	TRBJ1-2	.
TGTGCCAGCAGCTTACTAGCGGGGGGGCGCTACAATGAGCAGTTCTTC	CASSLLAGGRYNEQFF	TRBD2	TRBV7-2	TRBJ2-1	.
TGCAGCGCCGGGTCCGTCGGCGAGCAGTACTTC	CSAGSVGEQYF	.	TRBV29-1	TRBJ2-7	.
TGTGCCAGCAGTTACTCTCTCAGGAACACTGAAGCTTTCTTT	CASSYSLRNTEAFF	.	TRBV6-5	TRBJ1-1	.
TGTGCCAGCAGCCTCTTTAATAGCGGACCGAACACCGGGGAGCTGTTTTTT	CASSLFNSGPNTGELFF	.	TRBV9	TRBJ2-2	.
TGTGCCAGCAGCCAACGGGGACTAGTCGGGCGTTATGATACGCAGTATTTT	CASSQRGLVGRYDTQYF	TRBD2	TRBV5-4	TRBJ2-3	.
TGTGCCAGCAGCCCCCAGCCGGGAACAGATACGCAGTATTTT	CASSPQPGTDTQYF	.	TRBV7-3	TRBJ2-3	.
TGTGCCAGTATGACAGGGGATAACTATGGCTACACCTTC	CASMTGDNYGYTF	TRBD1	TRBV19	TRBJ1-2	.
TGTGCCAGCAGCCTATCCGGGGGAGCGGGGATATCCACAGATACGCAGTATTTT	CASSLSGGAGISTDTQYF	TRBD2	TRBV9	TRBJ2-3	once
TGTGCCAGCAGTTCAGGCGTGGGAGAGACCCAGTACTTC	CASSSGVGETQYF	.	TRBV12-3/TRBV12-4	TRBJ2-5	.
TGTGCCAGCTCACCACCTAGCGGGAGGCACAATGAGCAGTTCTTC	CASSPPSGRHNEQFF	TRBD2	TRBV18	TRBJ2-1	.
TGCGCCAGCAGTCTTTACGCAGGGTCCAACGAGCAGTACTTC	CASSLYAGSNEQYF	.	TRBV10-2	TRBJ2-7	few
TGCGCCAGCAGCCAACCGGGCAAGCGGGAGGGATTTAACTATGGCTACACCTTC	CASSQPGKREGFNYGYTF	.	TRBV4-1	TRBJ1-2	.
TGTGCCAGCAGTTCGCTTAGTCCCGGGGAGCTGTTTTTT	CASSSLSPGELFF	.	TRBV6-2/TRBV6-3	TRBJ2-2	.